The rows below give T cell receptor beta chains drawn from one sample of a study of beta chain features in type 1 diabetes. Only in-frame clones appear in the TCRdb table, and some are missing; sequencing was by immunoSEQ multiplex PCR. The data show 300,000 to 400,000 clones, over 9% seen once. The specimen sequenced was central memory CD4+ T cells from blood. The source is a man in his thirties or forties with type 1 diabetes. CDR3s include the opening cysteine and the closing phenylalanine or tryptophan. D genes are given only for firm matches. Expanded clones are given a class, and other clones once, few, many or no size at all.

d_call | j_call | clone_size | v_call | cdr3_aa | cdr3_nt
- | TRBJ1-1 | few | TRBV29-1 | CSVSDGEGQNTEAFF | TGCAGCGTCTCGGACGGGGAGGGGCAGAACACTGAAGCTTTCTTT
- | TRBJ1-1 | few | TRBV7-9 | CASSLGAALNTEAFF | TGTGCCAGCAGCTTAGGGGCAGCACTGAACACTGAAGCTTTCTTT
- | TRBJ2-7 | few | TRBV5-1 | CASSLGQLYEQYF | TGCGCCAGCAGCTTGGGACAACTCTACGAGCAGTACTTC
- | TRBJ2-7 | few | TRBV5-4 | CASSWGGQGPYEQYF | TGTGCCAGCAGCTGGGGAGGGCAGGGGCCCTACGAGCAGTACTTC
TRBD2 | TRBJ2-3 | - | TRBV30 | CAWISGTNTDTQYF | TGTGCCTGGATTAGCGGGACGAACACAGATACGCAGTATTTT
TRBD2 | TRBJ2-2 | - | TRBV18 | CASSPALAGGTGELFF | TGTGCCAGCTCACCAGCTCTAGCGGGAGGGACCGGGGAGCTGTTTTTT
TRBD2 | TRBJ2-3 | many | TRBV27 | CASSFGAGEWSAQYF | TGTGCCAGCAGTTTCGGTGCGGGAGAATGGTCGGCGCAGTATTTT
- | TRBJ2-7 | few | TRBV5-6 | CASSLFRDTERGEQYF | TGTGCCAGCAGCCTATTTCGGGACACCGAAAGAGGCGAGCAGTACTTC
TRBD1 | TRBJ2-2 | few | TRBV11-2 | CASSYPDRAAGELFF | TGTGCCAGCAGCTATCCGGACAGGGCGGCCGGGGAGCTGTTTTTT
- | TRBJ1-4 | few | TRBV6-6 | CASTPLARRHEKLFF | TGTGCCAGCACCCCCCTAGCGAGGCGGCATGAAAAACTGTTTTTT
TRBD1 | TRBJ2-3 | - | TRBV7-3 | CASSPTGQGTDTQYF | TGTGCCAGCAGCCCAACGGGACAGGGGACAGATACGCAGTATTTT
TRBD1 | TRBJ2-7 | few | TRBV7-9 | CASSLAGTGDYEQYF | TGTGCCAGCAGCTTAGCCGGGACAGGGGACTACGAGCAGTACTTC
TRBD1 | TRBJ1-2 | - | TRBV10-2 | CASSADRVEDYTF | TGCGCCAGCAGTGCTGACAGGGTAGAGGACTACACCTTC
- | TRBJ1-5 | few | TRBV11-2 | CASSPNPGLGQPQHF | TGTGCCAGCAGTCCTAACCCAGGGCTCGGTCAGCCCCAGCATTTT
- | TRBJ1-1 | few | TRBV7-9 | CASSVRGDTEAFF | TGTGCCAGCAGCGTCAGGGGAGACACTGAAGCTTTCTTT
TRBD1 | TRBJ1-2 | - | TRBV5-4 | CASSLIGTDRDYGYTF | TGTGCCAGCAGCTTGATTGGCACCGACAGGGACTATGGCTACACCTTC
TRBD2 | TRBJ2-7 | few | TRBV9 | CASSVAGGDEQYF | TGTGCCAGCAGCGTAGCGGGAGGGGACGAGCAGTACTTC
TRBD1 | TRBJ2-7 | few | TRBV25-1 | CASSGQGGPYEQYF | TGTGCCAGCAGTGGACAGGGGGGTCCCTACGAGCAGTACTTC
TRBD2 | TRBJ2-1 | few | TRBV6-6 | CASSYPRTSGSNEQFF | TGTGCCAGCAGTTACCCCAGGACTAGCGGGAGTAACGAGCAGTTCTTC
- | TRBJ1-2 | - | TRBV5-4 | CASILDSSYTF | TGTGCCAGCATCCTGGACAGTTCCTACACCTTC
TRBD1 | TRBJ2-5 | few | TRBV28 | CASSFPGQGRGETQYF | TGTGCCAGCAGTTTCCCCGGACAGGGGAGAGGGGAGACCCAGTACTTC
- | TRBJ2-6 | many | TRBV28 | CASSLSSIGANVLTF | TGTGCCAGCAGTTTATCTTCAATTGGGGCCAACGTCCTGACTTTC
TRBD2 | TRBJ2-3 | many | TRBV29-1 | CSVVLAGGPTDTQYF | TGCAGCGTCGTATTAGCGGGAGGGCCTACAGATACGCAGTATTTT
- | TRBJ1-2 | few | TRBV6-6 | CASSLQGEGVGGYTF | TGTGCCAGCAGCCTCCAAGGGGAGGGGGTCGGTGGCTACACCTTC
- | TRBJ1-2 | many | TRBV11-2 | CASSPEGYGYTF | TGTGCCAGCAGCCCAGAGGGCTATGGCTACACCTTC
- | TRBJ1-2 | - | TRBV27 | CASSLGSGNYGYTF | TGTGCCAGCAGTTTAGGGTCAGGGAACTATGGCTACACCTTC
TRBD1 | TRBJ1-5 | - | TRBV11-1 | CASSPGQGTAQPQHF | TGTGCCAGCAGCCCGGGACAGGGTACTGCTCAGCCCCAGCATTTT
TRBD1 | TRBJ2-2 | - | TRBV18 | CASSPNGQGADGELFF | TGTGCCAGCTCACCCAACGGACAGGGGGCGGACGGGGAGCTGTTTTTT
TRBD2 | TRBJ2-1 | many | TRBV10-3 | CAIRLAGGNYNEQFF | TGTGCCATCAGGTTAGCGGGAGGCAACTACAATGAGCAGTTCTTC
TRBD2 | TRBJ2-2 | - | TRBV7-2 | CASSFTSGTTGELFF | TGTGCCAGCAGCTTTACTAGCGGGACGACCGGGGAGCTGTTTTTT
TRBD2 | TRBJ2-1 | few | TRBV30 | CAWTSGRARTFF | TGTGCCTGGACTAGCGGGAGAGCCCGTACGTTCTTC
- | TRBJ2-3 | - | TRBV7-2 | CASSLVFTDTQYF | TGTGCCAGCAGCTTGGTATTCACAGATACGCAGTATTTT
TRBD1 | TRBJ1-5 | few | TRBV19 | CASSGQVWGNQPQHF | TGTGCCAGTAGCGGACAGGTTTGGGGCAATCAGCCCCAGCATTTT
- | TRBJ2-5 | many | TRBV7-9 | CASSPAGYQETQYF | TGTGCCAGCAGTCCCGCAGGCTACCAAGAGACCCAGTACTTC
TRBD1 | TRBJ2-1 | - | TRBV27 | CASSSLGTGGVGEQFF | TGTGCCAGCAGTTCCCTCGGGACAGGGGGCGTGGGAGAGCAGTTCTTC
- | TRBJ1-5 | many | TRBV27 | CASSRPDQPQHF | TGTGCCAGCAGTCGTCCCGATCAGCCCCAGCATTTT
- | TRBJ2-5 | few | TRBV19 | CASSISHSQGSSQYF | TGTGCCAGTAGTATCAGTCACTCTCAGGGGTCGTCCCAGTACTTC
- | TRBJ1-1 | few | TRBV11-2 | CASSLDAGGTEAFF | TGTGCCAGCAGCTTAGACGCGGGGGGGACTGAAGCTTTCTTT
- | TRBJ1-1 | many | TRBV2 | CASSPPSEAFF | TGTGCCAGCAGCCCCCCAAGTGAAGCTTTCTTT
- | TRBJ1-5 | - | TRBV14 | CASSQDWGQPQHF | TGTGCCAGCAGCCAAGATTGGGGGCAGCCCCAGCATTTT
TRBD1 | TRBJ2-5 | - | TRBV11-2 | CASSLGTGELETQYF | TGTGCCAGCAGCTTAGGGACAGGGGAACTAGAGACCCAGTACTTC
- | TRBJ2-5 | few | TRBV10-1 | CASSKSTVRETQYF | TGCGCCAGCAGTAAATCGACAGTACGGGAGACCCAGTACTTC
- | TRBJ1-3 | - | TRBV4-3 | CASSQGRAFGNTIYF | TGCGCCAGCAGCCAAGGCCGGGCTTTCGGAAACACCATATATTTT
- | TRBJ1-1 | few | TRBV9 | CASSPGLSTEAFF | TGTGCCAGCAGCCCGGGCCTGAGCACTGAAGCTTTCTTT
- | TRBJ1-5 | - | TRBV27 | CASSFQNQPQHF | TGTGCCAGCAGTTTTCAGAATCAGCCCCAGCATTTT
- | TRBJ2-5 | - | TRBV14 | CASSQVPETQYF | TGTGCCAGCAGCCAAGTTCCAGAGACCCAGTACTTC
- | TRBJ2-7 | - | TRBV5-6 | CASSLRGYEQYF | TGTGCCAGCAGCTTACGGGGCTACGAGCAGTACTTC